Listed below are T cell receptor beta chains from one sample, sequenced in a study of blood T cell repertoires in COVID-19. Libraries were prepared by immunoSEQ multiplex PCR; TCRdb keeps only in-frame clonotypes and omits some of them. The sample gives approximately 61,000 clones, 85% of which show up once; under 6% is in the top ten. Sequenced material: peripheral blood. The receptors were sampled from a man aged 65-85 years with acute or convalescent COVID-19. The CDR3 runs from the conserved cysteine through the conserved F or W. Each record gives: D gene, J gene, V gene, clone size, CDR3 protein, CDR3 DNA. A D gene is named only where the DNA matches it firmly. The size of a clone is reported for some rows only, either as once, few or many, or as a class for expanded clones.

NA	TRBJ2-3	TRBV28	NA	CASSLYRQSTDTQYF	TGTGCCAGCAGTTTATACCGACAGAGCACAGATACGCAGTATTTT
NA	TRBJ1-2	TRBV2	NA	CASRAGLGGGYTF	TGTGCCAGCAGGGCGGGCCTCGGGGGGGGCTACACCTTC
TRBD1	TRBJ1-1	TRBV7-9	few	CASSNQGGTEAFF	TGTGCCAGCAGCAACCAGGGGGGAACTGAAGCTTTCTTT
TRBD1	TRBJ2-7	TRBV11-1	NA	CASSPMTGSSYEQYF	TGTGCCAGCAGTCCCATGACAGGGAGCTCCTACGAGCAGTACTTC
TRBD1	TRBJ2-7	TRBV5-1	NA	CASSPGDSSYEQYF	TGCGCCAGCAGCCCTGGGGACAGTTCCTACGAGCAGTACTTC
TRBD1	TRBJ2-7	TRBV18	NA	CASLLDRGGEQYF	TGTGCCAGTCTTCTTGACAGGGGGGGAGAGCAGTACTTC
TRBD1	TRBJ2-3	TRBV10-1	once	CASSEGQGSTDTQYF	TGCGCCAGCAGTGAGGGACAGGGAAGCACAGATACGCAGTATTTT
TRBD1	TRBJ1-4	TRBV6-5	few	CASSRDRGREKLFF	TGTGCCAGCAGTAGGGACAGGGGGCGCGAAAAACTGTTTTTT
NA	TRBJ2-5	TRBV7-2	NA	CASSLHKQETQYF	TGTGCCAGCAGCTTACACAAACAAGAGACCCAGTACTTC
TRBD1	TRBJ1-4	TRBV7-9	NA	CASSRGTDNEKLFF	TGTGCCAGCAGCCGGGGGACAGATAATGAAAAACTGTTTTTT
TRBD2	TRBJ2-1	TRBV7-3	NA	CASSSTGTRDHNEQFF	TGTGCCAGCAGCTCAACCGGGACTAGGGACCACAATGAGCAGTTCTTC
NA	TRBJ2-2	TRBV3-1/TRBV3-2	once	CASSPGITGELFF	TGTGCCAGCAGCCCCGGGATCACCGGGGAGCTGTTTTTT
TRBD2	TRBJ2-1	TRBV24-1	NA	CATSSKRGAGNEQFF	TGTGCCACCAGTAGCAAGCGGGGGGCGGGTAATGAGCAGTTCTTC
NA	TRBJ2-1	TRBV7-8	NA	CASSLGTGGNEQFF	TGTGCCAGCAGCTTAGGGACTGGAGGCAATGAGCAGTTCTTC
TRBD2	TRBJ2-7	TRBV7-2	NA	CASSLGRGGVYEQYF	TGTGCCAGCAGCTTAGGGCGGGGGGGTGTCTACGAGCAGTACTTC
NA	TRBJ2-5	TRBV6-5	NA	CASSYSGGASETQYF	TGTGCCAGCAGTTACTCGGGGGGGGCGAGCGAGACCCAGTACTTC
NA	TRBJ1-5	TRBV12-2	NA	CASRLWLGRLNQPQHF	TGTGCAAGTCGCTTATGGTTAGGGAGACTCAATCAGCCCCAGCATTTT
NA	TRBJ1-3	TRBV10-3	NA	CASQPGFGNTIYF	TGTGCCAGCCAGCCGGGGTTTGGAAACACCATATATTTT
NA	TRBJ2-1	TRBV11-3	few	CASSPAQGYNEQFF	TGTGCCAGCAGCCCAGCACAGGGCTACAATGAGCAGTTCTTC
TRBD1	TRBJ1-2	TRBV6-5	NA	CASSPGTGWDYGYTF	TGTGCCAGCAGCCCCGGGACAGGCTGGGACTATGGCTACACCTTC
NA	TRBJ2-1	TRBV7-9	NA	CASSSSGTPPQYNEQFF	TGTGCCAGCAGCTCGTCGGGGACTCCCCCCCAGTACAATGAGCAGTTCTTC
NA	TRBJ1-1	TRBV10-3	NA	CAISEAAGNTEAFF	TGTGCCATCAGTGAAGCGGCAGGGAACACTGAAGCTTTCTTT
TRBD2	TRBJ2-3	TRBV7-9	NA	CASGGAGADTQYF	TGTGCCAGCGGGGGAGCGGGGGCAGATACGCAGTATTTT
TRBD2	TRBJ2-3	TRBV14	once	CASSRGLETDTQYF	TGTGCCAGCAGCCGCGGACTAGAGACAGATACGCAGTATTTT
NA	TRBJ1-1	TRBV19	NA	CASRPVVGAAEAFF	TGTGCCAGTAGGCCCGTTGTGGGGGCCGCTGAAGCTTTCTTT
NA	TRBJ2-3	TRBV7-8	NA	CASSLGVTDTQYF	TGTGCCAGCAGCTTGGGAGTCACAGATACGCAGTATTTT
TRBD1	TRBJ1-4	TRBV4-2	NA	CASSQEDRRGEKLFF	TGTGCCAGCAGCCAAGAGGACAGGCGAGGGGAAAAACTGTTTTTT
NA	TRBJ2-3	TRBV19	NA	CASSIAGGGPDTQYF	TGTGCCAGTAGTATTGCTGGCGGGGGCCCAGATACGCAGTATTTT
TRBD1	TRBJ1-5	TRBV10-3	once	CAISGQGAAGPQHF	TGTGCCATCAGTGGACAGGGGGCCGCGGGGCCCCAGCATTTT
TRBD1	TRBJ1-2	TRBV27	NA	CASSLSPGGEYGYTF	TGTGCCAGCAGTTTATCCCCAGGGGGCGAATATGGCTACACCTTC
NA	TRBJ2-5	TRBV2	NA	CASMGAGGQETQYF	TGTGCCAGCATGGGAGCGGGTGGGCAAGAGACCCAGTACTTC
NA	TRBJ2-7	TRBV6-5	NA	CASTGQIYEQYF	TGTGCCAGCACCGGACAGATTTACGAGCAGTACTTC
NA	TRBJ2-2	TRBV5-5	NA	CASTPRGGPTGELFF	TGTGCCAGCACCCCAAGAGGGGGACCGACCGGGGAGCTGTTTTTT
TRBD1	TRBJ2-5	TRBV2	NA	CASSLGQGGETQYF	TGTGCCAGCAGCCTGGGACAGGGGGGAGAGACCCAGTACTTC
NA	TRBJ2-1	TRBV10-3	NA	CAISESNQSNEQFF	TGTGCCATCAGTGAGTCGAACCAGTCCAATGAGCAGTTCTTC
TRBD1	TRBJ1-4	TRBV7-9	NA	CASSSGTGNEKLFF	TGTGCCAGCAGCTCAGGGACAGGGAACGAAAAACTGTTTTTT
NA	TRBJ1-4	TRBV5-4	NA	CASSPGGQTNEKLFF	TGTGCCAGCAGCCCCGGTGGGCAGACTAATGAAAAACTGTTTTTT